This TCR beta chain was recorded in a study of shared clonotypes between healthy human individuals. Study summary: Two women and a few men aged 18 to 49 made up the donors.

This clone was recorded only once. What it binds is unknown. Generated by immunoSEQ multiplex PCR, the TCRdb table keeps only in-frame clones and is missing some. The data contain 2 million to 3 million clones, roughly 93% of them singletons. CD4+ cells were split into CD45RA+ naive and CD45RA-negative memory subsets. Study-level points and caveats: Limitation of the genetic and exposure-history diversity represented came from the few donors.

The germline V gene has CDR1 MNHEY and CDR2 SVGAGI. The ends were cut back, 6 bases at V and 3 bases at J, with 12 bases in the middle. CDR3 length: 15 residues. The chain carries TRBV6-5 and TRBJ2-6; D not resolved. The specimen sequenced was naive CD4+ T cells from PBMCs. Described subset: CD45RA+ positively selected. This sequence was found in a man younger than 35 in good health. Some clones in this sample may be carry-over from other donors' samples. The CDR3 is CASSNAVVGANVLTF. The CDR3 nucleotides read TGTGCCAGCAGCAACGCGGTGGTTGGGGCCAACGTCCTGACTTTC.